The source of this T cell receptor (beta chain) is a study of blood T cell repertoires in COVID-19. This clone has just a few counts. The V gene lost 8 bases and the J gene lost 1 base, with 8 bases spanning the gap. CDR1 is MNHEY, CDR2 SVGAGI, per germline. This CDR3 contains 13 residues. TCRdb's table, derived via immunoSEQ multiplex PCR, lists solely in-frame clones and lacks some. This sample has about 24,000 clones, with around nine tenths found just once. This chain joins TRBV6-5 and TRBJ2-2, with D unclear. This clonotype was sampled from a man aged 45-65 years with active COVID-19. Sequences were obtained from peripheral blood. The CDR3 region is CASDAGNTGELFF. In nucleotides, the CDR3 is TGTGCCAGCGATGCAGGGAACACCGGGGAGCTGTTTTTT.